Listed below are T cell receptor beta chains from one sample, sequenced in a study of cytomegalovirus exposure and HLA in healthy donors. Some clones are missing from TCRdb's copy, which holds only in-frame ones; the method was immunoSEQ multiplex PCR. The sample shows 90,000 to 100,000 clones, around 69% of them seen only once. The sequenced material came from PBMCs. The receptors shown here come from a man aged 25-45 years in good health and CMV-seronegative. The CDR3 runs from the conserved cysteine through the conserved F or W. Each record gives: D gene, V gene, clone size, J gene, CDR3 protein, CDR3 DNA. D genes are given only for firm matches. Clone sizes are given selectively: once, few, many, or a class where the clone is expanded.

d_call: TRBD1
v_call: TRBV18
clone_size: NA
j_call: TRBJ1-1
cdr3_aa: CASSPRDRAGPLAEAFF
cdr3_nt: TGTGCCAGCTCACCGAGGGACAGGGCAGGGCCATTGGCTGAAGCTTTCTTT

d_call: NA
v_call: TRBV18
clone_size: few
j_call: TRBJ1-1
cdr3_aa: CASSPRTVDRRAEAFF
cdr3_nt: TGTGCCAGCTCACCAAGGACAGTTGATCGTAGGGCTGAAGCTTTCTTT

d_call: NA
v_call: TRBV28
clone_size: NA
j_call: TRBJ2-7
cdr3_aa: CASSLTSSGEQYF
cdr3_nt: TGTGCCAGCAGTTTAACTAGCTCTGGGGAGCAGTACTTC

d_call: TRBD1
v_call: TRBV19
clone_size: NA
j_call: TRBJ1-5
cdr3_aa: CASRQGALSNQPQHF
cdr3_nt: TGTGCCAGTAGGCAGGGGGCGCTTAGCAATCAGCCCCAGCATTTT

d_call: NA
v_call: TRBV30
clone_size: few
j_call: TRBJ2-7
cdr3_aa: CAWSVWGRAYEQYF
cdr3_nt: TGTGCCTGGAGTGTTTGGGGCAGGGCCTACGAGCAGTACTTC

d_call: NA
v_call: TRBV18
clone_size: once
j_call: TRBJ2-2
cdr3_aa: CASSPRVENTGELFF
cdr3_nt: TGTGCCAGCTCACCCAGGGTAGAGAACACCGGGGAGCTGTTTTTT

d_call: TRBD2
v_call: TRBV10-3
clone_size: few
j_call: TRBJ2-1
cdr3_aa: CAISGLAGETEQFF
cdr3_nt: TGTGCCATCAGTGGACTAGCGGGAGAAACCGAGCAGTTCTTC

d_call: NA
v_call: TRBV7-9
clone_size: NA
j_call: TRBJ1-1
cdr3_aa: CASSSTPPGGYTEAFF
cdr3_nt: TGTGCCAGCAGCAGTACGCCTCCGGGAGGGTATACTGAAGCTTTCTTT

d_call: TRBD1
v_call: TRBV15
clone_size: NA
j_call: TRBJ1-2
cdr3_aa: CATSGDRANYGYTF
cdr3_nt: TGTGCCACCAGCGGGGACAGGGCTAACTATGGCTACACCTTC

d_call: TRBD2
v_call: TRBV7-2
clone_size: few
j_call: TRBJ2-7
cdr3_aa: CASSIRTSGAYEQYF
cdr3_nt: TGTGCCAGCAGCATACGGACTAGCGGAGCCTACGAGCAGTACTTC

d_call: NA
v_call: TRBV4-1
clone_size: NA
j_call: TRBJ2-7
cdr3_aa: CASSQGPGQNYEQYF
cdr3_nt: TGCGCCAGCAGCCAAGGCCCGGGACAAAACTACGAGCAGTACTTC

d_call: NA
v_call: TRBV29-1
clone_size: few
j_call: TRBJ2-4
cdr3_aa: CSVVVPGQSKNIQYF
cdr3_nt: TGCAGCGTTGTGGTGCCAGGTCAATCCAAAAACATTCAGTACTTC

d_call: NA
v_call: TRBV29-1
clone_size: NA
j_call: TRBJ2-2
cdr3_aa: CSVVGGAGELFF
cdr3_nt: TGCAGCGTTGTTGGAGGGGCCGGGGAGCTGTTTTTT

d_call: TRBD2
v_call: TRBV4-2
clone_size: few
j_call: TRBJ2-5
cdr3_aa: CASSPDRLAGGGETQYF
cdr3_nt: TGTGCCAGCAGCCCAGACCGACTAGCGGGGGGCGGTGAGACCCAGTACTTC

d_call: NA
v_call: TRBV7-8
clone_size: NA
j_call: TRBJ1-3
cdr3_aa: CASSRRDSGNTIYF
cdr3_nt: TGTGCCAGCAGCCGCCGAGACAGCGGAAACACCATATATTTT

d_call: NA
v_call: TRBV19
clone_size: few
j_call: TRBJ2-1
cdr3_aa: CASSIGATLYNEQFF
cdr3_nt: TGTGCCAGTAGTATAGGAGCGACGCTTTACAATGAGCAGTTCTTC

d_call: NA
v_call: TRBV4-1
clone_size: NA
j_call: TRBJ1-2
cdr3_aa: CASSQVNRVEGNYGYTF
cdr3_nt: TGCGCCAGCAGCCAAGTGAACAGGGTCGAGGGTAACTATGGCTACACCTTC

d_call: NA
v_call: TRBV15
clone_size: NA
j_call: TRBJ1-5
cdr3_aa: CATSREVGGLVPQHF
cdr3_nt: TGTGCCACCAGCAGAGAAGTGGGAGGCTTGGTACCCCAGCATTTT

d_call: NA
v_call: TRBV7-6
clone_size: NA
j_call: TRBJ2-2
cdr3_aa: CASSLGQNTGELFF
cdr3_nt: TGTGCCAGCAGCTTAGGGCAGAACACCGGGGAGCTGTTTTTT

d_call: TRBD2
v_call: TRBV19
clone_size: NA
j_call: TRBJ2-1
cdr3_aa: CASTMRVAGTPYNEQFF
cdr3_nt: TGTGCCAGTACCATGAGGGTAGCGGGGACCCCCTACAATGAGCAGTTCTTC

d_call: TRBD1
v_call: TRBV15
clone_size: few
j_call: TRBJ2-5
cdr3_aa: CATRGDRVAQETQYF
cdr3_nt: TGTGCCACCAGAGGGGACAGGGTGGCCCAAGAGACCCAGTACTTC

d_call: NA
v_call: TRBV7-3
clone_size: NA
j_call: TRBJ1-2
cdr3_aa: CASSGRANYGYTF
cdr3_nt: TGTGCCAGCAGCGGGCGGGCTAACTATGGCTACACCTTC

d_call: NA
v_call: TRBV15
clone_size: NA
j_call: TRBJ2-5
cdr3_aa: CATSRGREETQYF
cdr3_nt: TGTGCCACCAGCAGAGGTCGGGAAGAGACCCAGTACTTC

d_call: TRBD1
v_call: TRBV30
clone_size: few
j_call: TRBJ2-1
cdr3_aa: CAWAKGQAFYEQFF
cdr3_nt: TGTGCCTGGGCCAAAGGACAGGCCTTTTATGAGCAGTTCTTC

d_call: NA
v_call: TRBV11-2
clone_size: NA
j_call: TRBJ1-5
cdr3_aa: CASSLRGNQPQHF
cdr3_nt: TGTGCCAGCAGCCTCAGGGGTAATCAGCCCCAGCATTTT

d_call: TRBD2
v_call: TRBV13
clone_size: few
j_call: TRBJ2-1
cdr3_aa: CASSFGGLAGGPYYNEQFF
cdr3_nt: TGTGCCAGCAGCTTTGGGGGACTAGCGGGAGGGCCGTACTACAATGAGCAGTTCTTC

d_call: NA
v_call: TRBV7-9
clone_size: once
j_call: TRBJ2-3
cdr3_aa: CASSPQGLPDTQYF
cdr3_nt: TGTGCCAGCAGCCCCCAGGGGTTGCCAGATACGCAGTATTTT

d_call: NA
v_call: TRBV6-6
clone_size: few
j_call: TRBJ2-7
cdr3_aa: CASSYVQGYEQYF
cdr3_nt: TGTGCCAGCAGTTACGTACAGGGCTACGAGCAGTACTTC

d_call: TRBD1
v_call: TRBV4-3
clone_size: NA
j_call: TRBJ2-2
cdr3_aa: CASSLADRVPGELFF
cdr3_nt: TGCGCCAGCAGCCTTGCGGACAGGGTCCCCGGGGAGCTGTTTTTT

d_call: NA
v_call: TRBV19
clone_size: NA
j_call: TRBJ1-3
cdr3_aa: CASSTYGTLGNTIYF
cdr3_nt: TGTGCCAGTAGTACCTACGGGACACTTGGAAACACCATATATTTT

d_call: NA
v_call: TRBV6-1
clone_size: NA
j_call: TRBJ2-5
cdr3_aa: CASSGQFQETQYF
cdr3_nt: TGTGCCAGCAGCGGACAGTTCCAAGAGACCCAGTACTTC

d_call: TRBD1
v_call: TRBV5-1
clone_size: few
j_call: TRBJ1-2
cdr3_aa: CASSFTGDRYGYTF
cdr3_nt: TGCGCCAGCAGCTTTACAGGGGACAGGTATGGCTACACCTTC

d_call: NA
v_call: TRBV28
clone_size: NA
j_call: TRBJ1-5
cdr3_aa: CASISLGYSNQPQHF
cdr3_nt: TGTGCCAGCATCTCCCTCGGGTATAGCAATCAGCCCCAGCATTTT

d_call: TRBD1
v_call: TRBV7-9
clone_size: NA
j_call: TRBJ1-6
cdr3_aa: CASSSTGGHSPLHF
cdr3_nt: TGTGCCAGCAGCTCGACAGGGGGCCACTCACCCCTCCACTTT

d_call: TRBD2
v_call: TRBV5-1
clone_size: NA
j_call: TRBJ2-5
cdr3_aa: CASSSVGRAAQETQYF
cdr3_nt: TGCGCCAGCAGCTCAGTGGGGAGGGCCGCGCAAGAGACCCAGTACTTC

d_call: TRBD1
v_call: TRBV19
clone_size: few
j_call: TRBJ2-7
cdr3_aa: CASCPTGTYEQYF
cdr3_nt: TGTGCCAGTTGCCCGACAGGGACCTACGAGCAGTACTTC

d_call: NA
v_call: TRBV7-9
clone_size: NA
j_call: TRBJ1-2
cdr3_aa: CASSLGDIDGYTF
cdr3_nt: TGTGCCAGCAGCCTAGGGGACATTGATGGCTACACCTTC

d_call: NA
v_call: TRBV5-1
clone_size: NA
j_call: TRBJ1-5
cdr3_aa: CASSLGTASNQPQHF
cdr3_nt: TGCGCCAGCAGCTTGGGGACAGCAAGCAATCAGCCCCAGCATTTT

d_call: TRBD2
v_call: TRBV6-5
clone_size: NA
j_call: TRBJ2-1
cdr3_aa: CASSDGTSGNEQFF
cdr3_nt: TGTGCCAGCAGTGACGGGACTAGCGGGAATGAGCAGTTCTTC

d_call: TRBD1
v_call: TRBV4-2
clone_size: NA
j_call: TRBJ2-5
cdr3_aa: CASSQATGAQETQYF
cdr3_nt: TGTGCCAGCAGCCAAGCGACAGGGGCCCAAGAGACCCAGTACTTC

d_call: NA
v_call: TRBV7-2
clone_size: NA
j_call: TRBJ2-5
cdr3_aa: CASSRDYLGTQYF
cdr3_nt: TGTGCCAGCAGTCGAGACTATCTCGGGACCCAGTACTTC

d_call: TRBD2
v_call: TRBV19
clone_size: NA
j_call: TRBJ2-1
cdr3_aa: CASSRWEGRSEQFF
cdr3_nt: TGTGCCAGTAGTCGGTGGGAGGGCCGTTCCGAGCAGTTCTTC

d_call: NA
v_call: TRBV4-2
clone_size: NA
j_call: TRBJ2-5
cdr3_aa: CASSPSVDTKEPQYF
cdr3_nt: TGTGCCAGCAGCCCGTCGGTGGACACCAAGGAACCCCAGTACTTC

d_call: NA
v_call: TRBV18
clone_size: NA
j_call: TRBJ2-6
cdr3_aa: CASSPRDTISGANVLTF
cdr3_nt: TGTGCCAGCTCACCCCGGGACACGATCTCTGGGGCCAACGTCCTGACTTTC

d_call: TRBD2
v_call: TRBV27
clone_size: few
j_call: TRBJ2-1
cdr3_aa: CASSQLRTSGRDEQFF
cdr3_nt: TGTGCCAGCAGCCAATTAAGGACTAGCGGGAGGGACGAGCAGTTCTTC

d_call: TRBD2
v_call: TRBV6-5
clone_size: NA
j_call: TRBJ2-5
cdr3_aa: CASSYAGGWYQETQYF
cdr3_nt: TGTGCCAGCAGTTACGCGGGGGGGTGGTACCAAGAGACCCAGTACTTC

d_call: TRBD2
v_call: TRBV6-6
clone_size: NA
j_call: TRBJ2-5
cdr3_aa: CASSYSSRGGGETQYF
cdr3_nt: TGTGCCAGCAGTTACTCATCGAGGGGCGGGGGGGAGACCCAGTACTTC

d_call: NA
v_call: TRBV5-1
clone_size: NA
j_call: TRBJ2-5
cdr3_aa: CASSLDGSRGETQYF
cdr3_nt: TGCGCCAGCAGCTTGGACGGGAGTAGAGGAGAGACCCAGTACTTC

d_call: TRBD1
v_call: TRBV11-2
clone_size: few
j_call: TRBJ2-7
cdr3_aa: CASSSTTGGLPSPLYEQYF
cdr3_nt: TGTGCCAGCAGCTCTACTACAGGGGGTCTTCCCTCCCCCCTCTACGAGCAGTACTTC

d_call: TRBD1
v_call: TRBV5-6
clone_size: NA
j_call: TRBJ1-5
cdr3_aa: CASSLGNRGQPQHF
cdr3_nt: TGTGCCAGCAGCTTGGGAAACAGGGGTCAGCCCCAGCATTTT